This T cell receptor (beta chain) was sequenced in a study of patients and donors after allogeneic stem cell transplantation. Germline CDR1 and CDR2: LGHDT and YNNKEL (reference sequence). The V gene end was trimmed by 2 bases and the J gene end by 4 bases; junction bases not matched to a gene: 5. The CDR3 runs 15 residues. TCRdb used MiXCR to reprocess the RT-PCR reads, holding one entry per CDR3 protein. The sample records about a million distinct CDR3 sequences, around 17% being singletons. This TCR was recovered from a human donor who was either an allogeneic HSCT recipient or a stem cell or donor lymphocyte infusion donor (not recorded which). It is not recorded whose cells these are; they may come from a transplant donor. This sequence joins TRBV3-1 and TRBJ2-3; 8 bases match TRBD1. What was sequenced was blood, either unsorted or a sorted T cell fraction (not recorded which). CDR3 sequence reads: CASSQRDRLADTQYF. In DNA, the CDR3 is TGTGCCAGCAGCCAACGGGACAGGCTTGCAGATACGCAGTATTTT.